The 21 T cell receptor beta chains in this list originate from one sample, sequenced in a study of response to subunit inactivated influenza vaccine. In TCRdb, the RT-PCR reads were re-called with MiXCR into one record per CDR3 protein. The sample comprises roughly 790,000 distinct CDR3 sequences, 21% of which are singletons, and 10% rests with the top ten. Sequencing used PBMCs from blood, obtained roughly 5 days after vaccination. These receptors originate from a man in his forties or fifties who received an inactivated influenza vaccine.

The gene calls are TRBV5-1 and TRBJ2-2; 8 bases match TRBD2. CDR1 SGHRS and CDR2 YFSETQ come from the germline V gene. CDR3 size: 14 residues. V lost 6 bases to trimming and J lost 5 bases; unmatched junction nucleotides: 6. Here the CDR3 reads CASKLSGGTGELFF. The CDR3 coding sequence is TGCGCCAGCAAATTATCGGGAGGGACCGGGGAGCTGTTTTTT.

This rearrangement joins TRBV7-8 to TRBJ2-1; no reliable D call. Trimming removed 5 bases at V and 1 base at J, with 12 bases between. Germline V CDR1 and CDR2: SGHVS, FQNEAQ. The CDR3 length is 15 residues. This CDR3 reads CASSPSVTSYNEQFF. CDR3 bases: TGTGCCAGCAGCCCCTCCGTTACTTCCTACAATGAGCAGTTCTTC.

V gene TRBV28 combines with J gene TRBJ1-5; no clear D. Trimming took off 4 bases at V and 3 bases at J, with 19 bases between the two ends. The CDR3 spans 17 residues. CDR1 MDHEN and CDR2 SYDVKM come from the germline V gene. CDR3 nucleotides: TGTGCCAGCAGTTCTTCACTCGTGGAAGGGCTCAATCAGCCCCAGCATTTT. This encodes CASSSSLVEGLNQPQHF.

This clonotype was counted at least ten times. The chain recombines TRBV4-3 with TRBJ2-3, with 8 positions matching TRBD2. The CDR3 sequence is 17 residues long. The junction had 11 bases not matched to a gene; V was cut back by 0 bases and J by 6 bases. Germline CDR1 is LGHNA and CDR2 is YSLEER. CDR3 sequence (DNA): TGCGCCAGCAGCCAAGATATTGTCGGGGGGGCTGGTGATACGCAGTATTTT. Amino acids: CASSQDIVGGAGDTQYF.

V usage is TRBV11-2 and J usage is TRBJ2-1; possibly TRBD1 for D (5 bases). Deletions cut 4 bases from V and 2 bases from J, with 12 bases between. Germline V lookup: CDR1 SGHAT, CDR2 FQNNGV. This CDR3 has 15 residues. The CDR3, as DNA: TGTGCCAGCAGCTCTGTTCAGGGTCCCTACAATGAGCAGTTCTTC. It yields the protein CASSSVQGPYNEQFF.

Only a few counts were recorded for this clonotype. This sequence joins TRBV9 and TRBJ2-1, with D hard to call. V was trimmed by 4 bases and J by 8 bases, leaving 10 bases between them. From germline, CDR1 is SGDLS and CDR2 YYNGEE. CDR3 length: 12 amino acids. CDR3 amino acids: CASSPRFDEQFF. In DNA form, the CDR3 reads TGTGCCAGCAGCCCCCGATTTGATGAGCAGTTCTTC.

This clonotype was detected a few times. The V and J genes are TRBV5-1 and TRBJ2-2; D is unresolved. V gave up 2 bases and J gave up 3 bases, with 17 bases separating them. The CDR3 is 17 residues long. CDR1 SGHRS and CDR2 YFSETQ come from the germline V gene. The CDR3, as DNA: TGCGCCAGCAGCTTAGGCCAGCGCAGTGGGGACACCGGGGAGCTGTTTTTT. Amino acid sequence: CASSLGQRSGDTGELFF.

On this clonotype: Compared with germline, one end of the junction differs, possibly owing to a read error. The chain uses TRBV6-2 or TRBV6-3 and TRBJ2-2; D gene unclear. Germline V lookup: CDR1 MNHEY, CDR2 SVGEGT. This CDR3 has 14 residues. The CDR3 region is CASSYFRNTEELFF. The CDR3 DNA reads as TGTGCCAGCAGTTATTTTAGGAACACCGAGGAGCTGTTTTTT.

The chain uses TRBV29-1 and TRBJ2-1, with D uncertain. Germline CDR1 is SQVTM and CDR2 is ANQGSEA. This CDR3 spans 14 amino acids. CDR3 residues: CSHGHSSSYNEQFF. The DNA for the CDR3 is TGCAGTCACGGCCATTCTAGCTCCTACAATGAGCAGTTCTTC.

The chain uses TRBV10-3 and TRBJ2-1, with D perhaps TRBD2 (6 bases). The CDR3 runs 13 residues. Germline CDR1 ENHRY, CDR2 SYGVKD. Trimming pared 6 bases from V and 4 bases from J, leaving 10 bases between. CDR3 protein: CAISERVYNEQFF. The CDR3 DNA sequence: TGTGCCATCAGCGAGCGGGTGTACAATGAGCAGTTCTTC.

The table lists this clonotype with many counts. This chain joins TRBV20-1 and TRBJ2-2, with TRBD1 identical over 8 bases. CDR1 is DFQATT and CDR2 is SNEGSKA in the germline V gene (reference sequence). The CDR3 is made up of 16 amino acids. V trimming: 6 bases; J trimming: 2 bases; junction bases outside the gene matches: 11. In nucleotides, the CDR3 is TGCAGTGCCGACCGGGCGGACAGGGCAAACACCGGGGAGCTGTTTTTT. It yields the protein CSADRADRANTGELFF.

The chain joins TRBV2 to TRBJ2-4; no clear D. This CDR3 comprises 15 residues. The ends were cut back, 3 bases at V and 0 bases at J, with 9 bases in the middle. In germline, CDR1 is SNHLY, CDR2 FYNNEI. CDR3 DNA: TGTGCCAGCAGTGATGAAGGGCTAGCCAAAAACATTCAGTACTTC. This translates into CASSDEGLAKNIQYF. Looking up the rest from reference TRBV2 and TRBJ2-4 gives the full variable domain: EPEVTQTPSHQVTQMGQEVILRCVPISNHLYFYWYRQILGQKVEFLVSFYNNEISEKSEIFDDQFSVERPDGSNFTLKIRSTKLEDSAMYFCASSDEGLAKNIQYFGAGTRLSVL.

The chain joins TRBV6-1 to TRBJ1-5; no reliable D call. Trimming pared 6 bases from V and 9 bases from J, leaving 21 bases between. CDR1 MNHNS and CDR2 SASEGT come from the germline V gene. CDR3 size: 15 residues. Written as DNA, the CDR3 is TGTGCCAGCAGGGCACACCGGACTGGCTCGAGGCCCCAGCATTTT. This encodes CASRAHRTGSRPQHF.

The gene calls are TRBV25-1 and TRBJ1-2, with 7 positions matching TRBD1. The V and J ends lost 4 bases and 7 bases, in that order; junction bases with no gene match: 6. This CDR3 is 13 amino acids long. CDR1 MGHDK and CDR2 SYGVNS come from the germline V gene. The DNA of the CDR3 is TGTGCCAGCAGTGGACAGGGAATAGGTGGCTACACCTTC. Its protein is CASSGQGIGGYTF.

This clonotype was seen more than once but under ten times. The rearrangement links TRBV28 to TRBJ2-7; 8 bases agree with TRBD2. Germline V CDR1 and CDR2: MDHEN, SYDVKM. V lost 5 bases to trimming and J lost 4 bases; unmatched junction nucleotides: 7. The CDR3 extends over 14 amino acids. CDR3 in DNA: TGTGCCAGCAGTCCCTATAGCGGGATTTACGAGCAGTACTTC. Its translation: CASSPYSGIYEQYF.

This clonotype was counted many times. The chain links TRBV9 to TRBJ1-1; 9 nucleotides match TRBD1. The CDR3 loop spans 15 amino acids. In germline, CDR1 is SGDLS, CDR2 YYNGEE. V gave up 1 base and J gave up 6 bases; unmatched junction bases: 7. CDR3 loop: CASSVSPGQGAEAFF. The CDR3 DNA is TGTGCCAGCAGCGTATCCCCGGGACAGGGCGCTGAAGCTTTCTTT.

The CDR3 reads CSASREGLDTQYF. For the CDR3, the DNA is TGCAGTGCTTCTCGGGAGGGCCTGGATACGCAGTATTTT. The rearrangement links TRBV20-1 to TRBJ2-3; 8 nucleotides match TRBD2. J lost 6 bases, V lost 5 bases, and 7 bases had no gene match. There are 13 residues in the CDR3. The germline CDR1 and CDR2 sequences are DFQATT and SNEGSKA (reference sequence).

This clonotype was recorded many times. The chain has TRBV7-2 and TRBJ2-1; 11 nucleotides align to TRBD2. CDR3 length equals 15 residues. V was clipped by 3 bases and J by 4 bases; unmatched bases: 2. The germline gives CDR1 SGHTA, CDR2 FQGNSA. CDR3 in DNA: TGTGCCAGCAGCTTCGGACTAGCGGGTTACAATGAGCAGTTCTTC. Its protein is CASSFGLAGYNEQFF.

There are a few counts of this clonotype. The CDR3 DNA is TGTGCCAGCAGTTTAGCATCTGGGTCCGGGGAGACCCAGTACTTC. Its protein product is CASSLASGSGETQYF. The V call is TRBV12-3 or TRBV12-4, the J call TRBJ2-5; no definite D call. The CDR3 length is 15 residues. V was clipped by 0 bases and J by 5 bases, with 13 bases between them.

The chain uses TRBV28 and TRBJ2-6, with 11 bases fitting TRBD1. From germline, CDR1 is MDHEN and CDR2 SYDVKM. This CDR3 contains 17 residues. The junction had 5 bases not matched to a gene; V was cut back by 5 bases and J by 2 bases. CDR3 residues: CASSGRDRGTGANVLTF. The DNA of the CDR3 is TGTGCCAGCAGTGGTAGGGACAGGGGGACTGGGGCCAACGTCCTGACTTTC.

This clonotype was picked up a small number of times. The rearrangement links TRBV4-2 to TRBJ1-1; D remains unclear. Germline lookup yields CDR1 LGHNA and CDR2 YNFKEQ. V lost 1 base and J lost 8, with 8 bases in between. The length of the CDR3 is 12 residues. The CDR3: CASSQVEGEAFF. The CDR3 region has the DNA TGTGCCAGCAGCCAAGTTGAGGGAGAAGCTTTCTTT.